These 24 T cell receptor beta chains were sequenced from one sample in a study of blood T cell repertoires in COVID-19 (dated by TCRdb to 2020 to 2022). The library was prepared using the immunoSEQ multiplex PCR assay. Entries here come from immuneACCESS through TCRdb and include only in-frame sequences with V and J called. Some clones fail to appear in such tables; in the studies checked, an unresolved V gene covers under half of the shortfall, and the cause of the remainder is unknown. Within this sample are over 120,000 clones, with approximately 84% of them counted one time only. The leading ten clones occupy under 4.5% of the sample. Specimen: peripheral blood. These receptors were taken from a woman in her sixties or seventies with acute or convalescent COVID-19.

The chain has TRBV18 and TRBJ2-2, with 10 positions matching TRBD1. V shed 3 bases, J shed 5 bases, and the junction held 6 bases outside the gene matches. CDR1 KGHSH and CDR2 LQKENI come from the germline V gene. This CDR3 has 16 amino acids. DNA of the CDR3: TGTGCCAGCTCACCCCTGGGGACAGGGGTGACCGGGGAGCTGTTTTTT. This sequence encodes CASSPLGTGVTGELFF.

This sequence joins TRBV5-1 and TRBJ1-1; TRBD1 aligns across 10 bases. This CDR3 comprises 15 residues. Trimming took 6 bases from V and 4 from J; bases not matched to a gene: 9. The germline gives CDR1 SGHRS, CDR2 YFSETQ. Written as DNA, the CDR3 is TGCGCCAGCACGGGACAGGGGTTATTAGGCACTGAAGCTTTCTTT. Its protein is CASTGQGLLGTEAFF.

Regarding this clone: Other DNA sequences of this sample code for an identical CDR3. This rearrangement joins TRBV3-1 (or the pseudogene TRBV3-2) to TRBJ1-1, with D tentatively TRBD1 (5 bases). Trimming pared 6 bases from V and 8 bases from J, leaving 10 bases between. This CDR3 is built from 11 residues. The germline gives CDR1 LGHDT, CDR2 YNNKEL (reference sequence). The CDR3 coding sequence is TGTGCCAGCAGGGGGGGGACCGAAGCTTTCTTT. Protein product: CASRGGTEAFF.

This rearrangement joins TRBV4-1 to TRBJ1-4; TRBD1 matches at 7 bases. The germline gives CDR1 MGHRA, CDR2 YSYEKL. Trimming took 1 base from V and 6 from J; bases not matched to a gene: 2. The CDR3 consists of 14 residues. The CDR3 protein is CASSQVRGHEKLFF. The CDR3, as DNA: TGCGCCAGCAGCCAAGTTAGGGGGCATGAAAAACTGTTTTTT.

The chain employs TRBV7-9 and TRBJ2-3, with 9 bases identical to TRBD2. The CDR3 contains 16 residues. Germline CDR1 reads SEHNR; CDR2 reads FQNEAQ (reference sequence). V shed 5 bases, J shed 3 bases, and the junction held 9 bases outside the gene matches. The CDR3 nucleotides read TGTGCCAGCAGCCCGTCGGGGGCGGGAGGGACAGATACGCAGTATTTT. As protein: CASSPSGAGGTDTQYF.

The chain couples TRBV6-5 to TRBJ2-1; possibly TRBD2 for D (6 bases). Germline V gene sequence: CDR1 MNHEY, CDR2 SVGAGI. This CDR3 region has 13 residues. Trimming took off 6 bases at V and 6 bases at J, with 12 bases between the two ends. CDR3 nucleotide sequence: TGTGCCAGCAGGGGGACTGCGGTCAATGAGCAGTTCTTC. This encodes CASRGTAVNEQFF.

The J gene is TRBJ1-6, the V gene TRBV5-1; D remains ambiguous. V was cut by 0 bases and J by 5 bases, with 9 bases left in between. Germline CDR1 reads SGHRS; CDR2 reads YFSETQ. The CDR3 is 15 residues long. The CDR3 is CASSLDGVNNSPLHF. The DNA of the CDR3 is TGCGCCAGCAGCTTGGACGGGGTTAATAATTCACCCCTCCACTTT.

The count of this clone is one. The chain uses TRBV2 and TRBJ2-2, with D perhaps TRBD2 (6 bases). The CDR3 runs 16 residues. V gave up 5 bases and J gave up 0 bases, with 13 bases separating them. The germline gives CDR1 SNHLY, CDR2 FYNNEI. As DNA, the CDR3 is TGTGCCAGCAGTCGACTAGTTCCGCCGAACACCGGGGAGCTGTTTTTT. Its protein product is CASSRLVPPNTGELFF.

This clone came up once. V usage is TRBV6-1 and J usage is TRBJ1-2; D is uncertain. The CDR3 length is 13 residues. Per the germline V gene, CDR1 is MNHNS and CDR2 is SASEGT. The ends were cut back, 2 bases at V and 2 bases at J, with 6 bases in the middle. The CDR3 DNA sequence: TGTGCCAGCAGTGAAAAACGGAACTATGGCTACACCTTC. Residues: CASSEKRNYGYTF.

The V call is TRBV11-2, the J call TRBJ2-7; 8 bases agree with TRBD2. Trimming removed 5 bases from V and 2 bases from J; junction bases left unmatched: 8. CDR3 size: 15 residues. Germline CDR1 and CDR2: SGHAT and FQNNGV. The CDR3 nucleotides are TGTGCCAGCAGCCTTGGACTAGCACCCGCCTACGAGCAGTACTTC. It yields the protein CASSLGLAPAYEQYF.

The chain links TRBV7-8 to TRBJ2-7, with 8 positions matching TRBD1. Germline CDR1 and CDR2: SGHVS and FQNEAQ. V dropped 5 bases and J dropped 2; count of bases not matched to a gene: 14. This CDR3 spans 17 amino acids. CDR3 region: CASSKNSGTGAAYEQYF. CDR3 nucleotides: TGTGCCAGCAGCAAAAACTCCGGGACAGGAGCCGCCTACGAGCAGTACTTC.

V is TRBV30 and J is TRBJ2-2; D uncertain. V was shortened by 0 bases and J by 4 bases, with 6 bases between the two germline ends. CDR1 and CDR2 (germline): GTSNPN, SVGIG (reference sequence). The CDR3 runs to 13 residues. CDR3 protein: CAWSVAFTGELFF. CDR3 DNA sequence: TGTGCCTGGAGTGTAGCCTTCACCGGGGAGCTGTTTTTT.

This clone has a single count. The chain employs TRBV11-2 and TRBJ2-1; 8 nucleotides agree with TRBD2. With 5 bases clipped from V and 8 bases from J, the junction kept 8 bases outside the gene matches. This CDR3 spans 14 amino acids. Germline-derived CDR1 and CDR2 are SGHAT and FQNNGV. The CDR3: CASSQERESYEQFF. CDR3 DNA: TGTGCCAGCAGCCAAGAGCGGGAGAGTTATGAGCAGTTCTTC. The entire variable domain, with the rest obtained from reference TRBV11-2 and TRBJ2-1, is as follows: EAGVAQSPRYKIIEKRQSVAFWCNPISGHATLYWYQQILGQGPKLLIQFQNNGVVDDSQLPKDRFSAERLKGVDSTLKIQPAKLEDSAVYLCASSQERESYEQFFGPGTRLTVL.

CDR3 coding DNA: TGTGCCAGCAGCCAAAGGGACACCTTCCGTGAGCAGTTCTTC. Translating it yields CASSQRDTFREQFF. The chain links TRBV3-1 (or the pseudogene TRBV3-2) to TRBJ2-1; possible D gene TRBD1, 6 bases. V lost 2 bases to trimming and J lost 9 bases, with 14 bases between them. CDR1 LGHDT and CDR2 YNNKEL come from the germline V gene (reference sequence). The CDR3 sequence is 14 residues long.

This clone has just a few counts. This sequence joins TRBV19 and TRBJ1-2, with 8 bases fitting TRBD1. The CDR3 runs to 13 residues. Per germline, CDR1 LNHDA and CDR2 SQIVND (reference sequence). V was clipped by 6 bases and J by 7 bases; unmatched bases: 7. CDR3 sequence reads: CASSDQGASGYTF. CDR3 nucleotides: TGTGCCAGTAGCGATCAGGGGGCAAGTGGCTACACCTTC.

This chain joins TRBV9 and TRBJ1-2; 7 nucleotides agree with TRBD1. With 2 bases clipped from V and 4 bases from J, the junction kept 11 bases outside the gene matches. Germline loops: CDR1 SGDLS, CDR2 YYNGEE. The length of the CDR3 is 16 residues. The chain's CDR3 is CASSVGGTDYVYGYTF. The CDR3 DNA sequence: TGTGCCAGCAGCGTTGGAGGGACAGACTATGTCTATGGCTACACCTTC. Using reference TRBV9 and TRBJ1-2 for the parts outside the CDR3, the full variable domain is DSGVTQTPKHLITATGQRVTLRCSPRSGDLSVYWYQQSLDQGLQFLIQYYNGEERAKGNILERFSAQQFPDLHSELNLSSLELGDSALYFCASSVGGTDYVYGYTFGSGTRLTVV.

J is TRBJ1-5 and V is TRBV28, with D hard to call. Germline loops: CDR1 MDHEN, CDR2 SYDVKM. The V and J ends lost 3 bases and 2 bases respectively, with 11 bases between them. The CDR3 is made up of 15 amino acids. The CDR3 DNA is TGTGCCAGCAGTTTCCCCAGCGAAGGCAATCAGCCCCAGCATTTT. Translated, it gives CASSFPSEGNQPQHF.

The chain joins TRBV25-1 to TRBJ2-1; D not resolved. V lost 2 bases and J 10 bases, leaving 9 bases between the germline ends. CDR3 size: 12 residues. Germline lookup yields CDR1 MGHDK and CDR2 SYGVNS. CDR3 loop: CASSEVTDEQFF. The CDR3, as DNA: TGTGCCAGCAGTGAAGTAACAGACGAGCAGTTCTTC.

On this clone itself: One end of the junction fails to match germline, which may point to a read error. The rearrangement uses TRBV28 and TRBJ1-4; 11 bases are shared with TRBD1. Looked up from germline, CDR1 is MDHEN and CDR2 is SYDVKM. The CDR3 totals 15 residues. CDR3 nucleotides: TGTGCCAGCAATTTAGCGGGACAGGGGGGTGAAAAACTGTTTTTT. It yields the protein CASNLAGQGGEKLFF.

The chain has TRBV7-9 and TRBJ1-6, with 8 positions matching TRBD1. The length of the CDR3 is 15 residues. Unmatched junction bases numbered 9, after V lost 10 bases and J lost 4 bases. CDR1 and CDR2 (germline): SEHNR, FQNEAQ (reference sequence). CDR3 sequence: CATKGQENYNSPLHF. The DNA for the CDR3 is TGTGCCACTAAGGGACAGGAAAATTATAATTCACCCCTCCACTTT. The variable domain in full, completed from reference TRBV7-9 and TRBJ1-6, reads DTGVSQNPRHKITKRGQNVTFRCDPISEHNRLYWYRQTLGQGPEFLTYFQNEAQLEKSRLLSDRFSAERPKGSFSTLEIQRTEQGDSAMYLCATKGQENYNSPLHFGNGTRLTVT.

The V call is TRBV30, the J call TRBJ1-2; no reliable D call. V lost 3 bases and J lost 8, with 13 bases in between. This CDR3 contains 12 residues. The V gene's germline CDR1 is GTSNPN and CDR2 SVGIG (reference sequence). CDR3 DNA: TGTGCCTGGAGGCCAAAAGCGGGAGGCTACACCTTC. Encoded protein: CAWRPKAGGYTF. Full variable domain (outside the CDR3, taken from reference TRBV30 and TRBJ1-2): SQTIHQWPATLVQPVGSPLSLECTVEGTSNPNLYWYRQAAGRGLQLLFYSVGIGQISSEVPQNLSASRPQDRQFILSSKKLLLSDSGFYLCAWRPKAGGYTFGSGTRLTVV.

The rearrangement links TRBV7-9 to TRBJ1-1, with TRBD1 matching over 7 bases. This CDR3 has 15 amino acids. Unmatched junction bases numbered 4, after V lost 3 bases and J lost 0 bases. From germline, CDR1 is SEHNR and CDR2 FQNEAQ (reference sequence). DNA for the CDR3: TGTGCCAGCAGCTTTACAGGGGTTGTGAACACTGAAGCTTTCTTT. Its translation: CASSFTGVVNTEAFF. Full variable domain (missing parts from reference TRBV7-9 and TRBJ1-1): DTGVSQNPRHKITKRGQNVTFRCDPISEHNRLYWYRQTLGQGPEFLTYFQNEAQLEKSRLLSDRFSAERPKGSFSTLEIQRTEQGDSAMYLCASSFTGVVNTEAFFGQGTRLTVV.

This clone showed up just once. This sequence joins TRBV3-1 (or the pseudogene TRBV3-2) and TRBJ1-2; 7 bases are shared with TRBD1. V trimming: 4 bases; J trimming: 8 bases; junction bases outside the gene matches: 4. Germline V lookup: CDR1 LGHDT, CDR2 YNNKEL (reference sequence). This CDR3 comprises 12 residues. CDR3 nucleotides: TGTGCCAGCAGCCTGACAGGGAGGGGCTACACCTTC. Amino acids: CASSLTGRGYTF.

J is TRBJ1-2 and V is TRBV5-1; D is undetermined. Germline loops: CDR1 SGHRS, CDR2 YFSETQ. The CDR3 contains 13 residues. Deletions cut 4 bases from V and 8 bases from J, with 15 bases between. DNA for the CDR3: TGCGCCAGCAGCCCGGAGGTTCGGATCGGCTACACCTTC. Translating gives CASSPEVRIGYTF.